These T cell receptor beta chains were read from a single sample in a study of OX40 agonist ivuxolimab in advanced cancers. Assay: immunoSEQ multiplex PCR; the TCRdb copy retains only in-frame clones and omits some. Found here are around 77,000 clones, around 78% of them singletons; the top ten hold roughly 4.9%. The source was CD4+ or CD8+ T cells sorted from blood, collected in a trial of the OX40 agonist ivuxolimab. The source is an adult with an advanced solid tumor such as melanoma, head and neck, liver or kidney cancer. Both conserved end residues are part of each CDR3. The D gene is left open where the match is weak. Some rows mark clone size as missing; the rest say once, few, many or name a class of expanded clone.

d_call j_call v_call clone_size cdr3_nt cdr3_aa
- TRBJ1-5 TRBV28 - TGTGCCAGCAGTTTTCCCAACCATAGCAATCAGCCCCAGCATTTT CASSFPNHSNQPQHF
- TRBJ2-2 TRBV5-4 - TGTGCCAGCAGCTCTCAGAGTAGCGCGAACACCGGGGAGCTGTTTTTT CASSSQSSANTGELFF
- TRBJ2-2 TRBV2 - TGTGCCAGCAGCAAGACCGGGGAGCTGTTTTTT CASSKTGELFF
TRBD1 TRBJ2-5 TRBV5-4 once TGTGCCAGCAGCTTGGGTGGACAGGGTGAGACCCAGTACTTC CASSLGGQGETQYF
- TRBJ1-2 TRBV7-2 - TGTGCCAGCAGCTTAGAGTCAACCTATGGCTACACCTTC CASSLESTYGYTF
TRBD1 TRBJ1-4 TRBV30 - TGTGCCTGGAGGAGGACAGGGGGCAATGAAAAACTGTTTTTT CAWRRTGGNEKLFF
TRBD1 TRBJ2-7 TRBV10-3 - TGTGCCATCAGTGATATCCCCGGGACAGGGGACTACGAGCAGTACTTC CAISDIPGTGDYEQYF
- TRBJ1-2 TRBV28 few TGTGCCCACCGACAGATTTCCCCTAACTATGGCTACACCTTC CAHRQISPNYGYTF
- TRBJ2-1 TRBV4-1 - TGCGCCAGCAGCCAGCAGGAGAGACTCGGCTACAATGAGCAGTTCTTC CASSQQERLGYNEQFF
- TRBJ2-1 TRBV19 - TGTGCCAGTAGTCTACAGGACGGCTACAATGAGCAGTTCTTC CASSLQDGYNEQFF
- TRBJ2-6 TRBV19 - TGTGCCAGTGCCCCGAGTTGGAACTCTGGGGCCAACGTCCTGACTTTC CASAPSWNSGANVLTF
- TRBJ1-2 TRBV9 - TGTGCCAGCAGCGTAGACCGGCTCTATGGCTACACCTTC CASSVDRLYGYTF
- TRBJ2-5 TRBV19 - TGTGCCAGTAGTCGAAGGAGGCGGGTACAAGAGACCCAGTACTTC CASSRRRRVQETQYF
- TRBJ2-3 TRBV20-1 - TGCAGTGCGGGAGGGGGGGATACGCAGTATTTT CSAGGGDTQYF
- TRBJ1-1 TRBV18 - TGTGCCAGCTCACCGGTGCTCCTACAGGGTATGAACACTGAAGCTTTCTTT CASSPVLLQGMNTEAFF
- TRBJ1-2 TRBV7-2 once TGTGCCAGCAGCCTCCCAGTTTATGGCTACACCTTC CASSLPVYGYTF
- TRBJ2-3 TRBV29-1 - TGCAGCGTTGAAGAAAGCCTAGGGTTAAGGACGCAGTATTTT CSVEESLGLRTQYF
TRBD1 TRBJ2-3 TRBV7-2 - TGTGCCAGCAGCCTAGGACAGGGAGGCAAGTATTTT CASSLGQGGKYF
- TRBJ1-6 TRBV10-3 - TGTGCCATCAGTAGGGGAGAGGCACCCCTCCACTTT CAISRGEAPLHF
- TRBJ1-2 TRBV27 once TGTGCCAGCAGTGCTCGAAGGACGGTATATGGCTACACCTTC CASSARRTVYGYTF
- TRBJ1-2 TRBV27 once TGTGCCAGCAGTTTATACAGCGGGGGCATAAGAGGCTACACCTTC CASSLYSGGIRGYTF
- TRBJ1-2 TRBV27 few TGTGCCAGCAGTCGAACCGGGACCTATGGCTACACCTTC CASSRTGTYGYTF
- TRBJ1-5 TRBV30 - TGTGCCTGGACCCGAGGAGGAGGGCATCAGCCCCAGCATTTT CAWTRGGGHQPQHF
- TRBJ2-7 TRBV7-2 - TGTGCCAGCAGCGCAAACAGGAATGCGTACGAGCAGTACTTC CASSANRNAYEQYF
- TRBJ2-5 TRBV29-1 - TGCAGCGTTCTAAATCTCGGACAGTCATTCTCTCAAGAGACCCAGTACTTC CSVLNLGQSFSQETQYF
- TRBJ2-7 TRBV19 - TGTGCCAGTAGTCTAGGGGCTCCATCTACCTACGAGCAGTACTTC CASSLGAPSTYEQYF
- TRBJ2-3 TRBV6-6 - TGTGCCAGCAGTTTCCCAGGGGTTACGCAGTATTTT CASSFPGVTQYF
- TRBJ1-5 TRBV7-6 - TGTGCCAGCAGCTCTAATCAGGATCAGCCCCAGCATTTT CASSSNQDQPQHF
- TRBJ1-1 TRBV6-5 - TGTGCCAGCAGTGTGAACACTGAAGCTTTCTTT CASSVNTEAFF
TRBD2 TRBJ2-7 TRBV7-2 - TGTGCCAGCAGCTCAAGGATTAGCGGGAATCCCTACGAGCAGTACTTC CASSSRISGNPYEQYF
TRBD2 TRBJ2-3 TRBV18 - TGTGCCAGCTCCAATGTCGGGACTAGCGGGAGTAAGAATACGCAGTATTTT CASSNVGTSGSKNTQYF
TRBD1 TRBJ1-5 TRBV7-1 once TGTGCCAGCAGCTTAGAAGCCAGGGGGTATGGTCAGCCCCAGCATTTT CASSLEARGYGQPQHF
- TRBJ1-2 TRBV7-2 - TGTGCCAGCAGCCCGCCATACAGGGACTATGGCTACACCTTC CASSPPYRDYGYTF
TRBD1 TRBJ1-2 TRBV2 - TGTGCCAGCAGCGCCCTTTATGGGACAGGGGGCGATGGCTACACCTTC CASSALYGTGGDGYTF
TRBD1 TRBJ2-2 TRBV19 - TGTGCCAGTAGTGGAACAGGGGCGACCGGGGAGCTGTTTTTT CASSGTGATGELFF
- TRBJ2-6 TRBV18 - TGTGCCAGCTCACCACGGTCGGGGGCTGGGGCCAACGTCCTGACTTTC CASSPRSGAGANVLTF
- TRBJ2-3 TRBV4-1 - TGCGCCAGCAGCCAAGGATTACAGGATACGCAGTATTTT CASSQGLQDTQYF
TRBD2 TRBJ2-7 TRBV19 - TGTGCCAGTAGTATAGATCATCTAGCGGGAGGGCCAGACGAGCAGTACTTC CASSIDHLAGGPDEQYF
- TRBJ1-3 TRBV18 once TGTGCCAGCTTAGACTCCTTCTCTGGAAACACCATATATTTT CASLDSFSGNTIYF
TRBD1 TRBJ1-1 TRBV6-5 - TGTGCCAGCACCCGGACAGGGACCACTGAAGCTTTCTTT CASTRTGTTEAFF
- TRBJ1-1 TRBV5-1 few TGCGCCAGCAGCCGTCAGGGAGATACTGAAGCTTTCTTT CASSRQGDTEAFF
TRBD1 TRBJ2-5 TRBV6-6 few TGTGCCAGCAGTTCCCGGACAGGGGGTATAGAGACCCAGTACTTC CASSSRTGGIETQYF
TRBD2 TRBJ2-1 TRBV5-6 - TGTGCCAGCAGCGTCCGCGGGGGAGGCTTCTACAATGAGCAGTTCTTC CASSVRGGGFYNEQFF
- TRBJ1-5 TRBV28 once TGTGCCAGCAGTTTCTGGGAGTTTTATAGCAATCAGCCCCAGCATTTT CASSFWEFYSNQPQHF
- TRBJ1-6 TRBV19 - TGTGCCAGTAGCACCACCGGACGGAGGAGCTCCTATAATTCACCCCTCCACTTT CASSTTGRRSSYNSPLHF
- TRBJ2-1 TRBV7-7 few TGTGCCAGCAGCGCTAGGGGGACCAATGAGCAGTTCTTC CASSARGTNEQFF
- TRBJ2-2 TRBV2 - TGTGCCAGCAGTCTCTCAACCGGGGAGCTGTTTTTT CASSLSTGELFF
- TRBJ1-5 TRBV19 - TGTGCCAGTAGGCCTCCGGGAAATAGCAATCAGCCCCAGCATTTT CASRPPGNSNQPQHF
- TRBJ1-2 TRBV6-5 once TGTGCCAGCAGGCTATACACAGGGCACTATGGCTACACCTTC CASRLYTGHYGYTF
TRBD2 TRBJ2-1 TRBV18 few TGTGCCAGCTCGCCGGAGTCTAGCGGCTACAATGAGCAGTTCTTC CASSPESSGYNEQFF
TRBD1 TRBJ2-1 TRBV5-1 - TGCGCCAGCAGCCCCTTGACAGGGAATGATGAGCAGTTCTTC CASSPLTGNDEQFF
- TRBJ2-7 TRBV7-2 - TGTGCCAGCAGCTCCACGGGTGCTTCTTACGAGCAGTACTTC CASSSTGASYEQYF
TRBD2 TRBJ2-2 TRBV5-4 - TGTGCCAGCAGCTTGGGACTAGCGAGCACCGGGGAGCTGTTTTTT CASSLGLASTGELFF